The text below deals with one T cell receptor beta chain. This sample was taken from a study of blood T cell repertoires in COVID-19. Turning to the study itself: The United States, Italy and Spain supplied acute and convalescent COVID-19 samples. In each case, the material was cDNA or gDNA derived from T cells, B-cell-depleted T cells, or PBMCs.

Original processing notes: Estimated nucleated cell counts came from reference gene primer amplification. The protocol was immunoSEQ multiplex PCR, while the TCRdb copy is restricted to in-frame clones and leaves out a portion. V and J calls and clone size are copied from that table; D and trimming were computed from the DNA. In the table there are tens of thousands of clones, roughly 82% of which are singletons. The germline CDR1 and CDR2 sequences are KGHDR and SFDVKD. Trimming left V 3 bases short and J 2 bases short, with 7 bases between. The CDR3 has 15 amino acids. The gene calls are TRBV24-1 and TRBJ2-6, with D maybe TRBD2 (5 bases). The sequenced material came from peripheral blood. The source is a human donor in a cohort sampled during active COVID-19. CDR3 nucleotides: TGTGCCACCAGTGATCAGAGGGCTGGGGCCAACGTCCTGACTTTC. Its translation: CATSDQRAGANVLTF.